Here is one T cell receptor (beta chain) with its context. The source of the sample is a study of shared T cell receptors in the human thymus. The CDR3 covers 19 residues. The V gene end was trimmed by 7 bases and the J gene end by 3 bases; junction bases not matched to a gene: 22. Germline V gives CDR1 SNHLY, CDR2 FYNNEI. This table comes from immunoSEQ multiplex PCR, and its TCRdb copy is limited to in-frame clones, with some not included. The data show 550,000 to 800,000 clones, 70% to 90% seen once. The sample also formed part of further work on human thymus T cells. From that paper: Healthy Finnish infants undergoing corrective surgery for congenital heart defects were the donors. Thymic resections from corrective heart surgery supplied the tissue. Related research reported highly overlapping thymic repertoires among unrelated individuals.

The specimen was thymocytes. This sequence was found in a girl in the first two years of life with a congenital heart defect. The rearrangement links TRBV2 to TRBJ2-7; 9 bases fit TRBD2. CDR3 bases: TGTGCCAGCACCCCTAGTGGGCTAGCGGGGCCTTCCCCCTACTACGAGCAGTACTTC. Its translation is CASTPSGLAGPSPYYEQYF.